Listed below are T cell receptor beta chains from one sample, sequenced in a study of cytotoxic CD8 clonotypes in ibrutinib-treated CLL. Some clones are missing from TCRdb's copy, which holds only in-frame ones; the method was immunoSEQ multiplex PCR. The sample contains some 92,000 clones, about 74% of which appear only once. Source: PBMCs, taken after 24 months of ibrutinib treatment. These receptor sequences come from a human donor with chronic lymphocytic leukemia. Both conserved end residues are part of each CDR3. The D gene is left open where the match is weak. Size tells how often a clone was seen (once, few, many) or the class of an expanded clone, and some rows leave it out.

>TRBJ2-3|.|TRBV18|.
TGTGCCAGCTCACCACCAGTCGTTCCTTCGGTGTATACGCAGTATTTT
CASSPPVVPSVYTQYF
>TRBJ1-5|.|TRBV21-1|.
TGTGCCAGCAGCGTCTCAACAGGGGAAAATAGCAATCAGCCCCAGCATTTT
CASSVSTGENSNQPQHF
>TRBJ2-3|TRBD1|TRBV15|once
TGTGCCACCAGCAGGGGGACAGGGAAGGAGACAGATACGCAGTATTTT
CATSRGTGKETDTQYF
>TRBJ1-4|.|TRBV27|.
TGTGCCAGCAGTTTCCGGGGGCCAGGTGAAAAACTGTTTTTT
CASSFRGPGEKLFF
>TRBJ2-7|TRBD2|TRBV2|once
TGTGCCAGCAGTGACGTATTAGCGGGAATTTACGAGCAGTACTTC
CASSDVLAGIYEQYF
>TRBJ1-3|.|TRBV15|.
TGTGCCACCAGCAGGGGGGAGGGGCTCGGAAACACCATATATTTT
CATSRGEGLGNTIYF
>TRBJ1-6|.|TRBV9|once
TGTGCCAGCAGCCTCCGTCCATCCGCTAGCGGTTCACCCCTCCACTTT
CASSLRPSASGSPLHF
>TRBJ2-5|TRBD2|TRBV18|.
TGTGCCAGCTCACCACTGAGCGGGAGGTCTGAGACCCAGTACTTC
CASSPLSGRSETQYF
>TRBJ2-7|.|TRBV7-9|few
TGTGCCAGCAGCTTCGTCCAAAGCTACGAGCAGTACTTC
CASSFVQSYEQYF
>TRBJ2-1|TRBD2|TRBV10-3|.
TGTGCCATCGGTCAACTAGCGGGGACCTACAATGAGCAGTTCTTC
CAIGQLAGTYNEQFF
>TRBJ2-1|TRBD2|TRBV15|.
TGTGCCACCAGCAGAGAAAAGGGAGGCGGGAGGGTGGATGAGCAGTTCTTC
CATSREKGGGRVDEQFF
>TRBJ2-1|TRBD2|TRBV11-2|few
TGTGCCAGCAGCTACCAGCGGGATTCCTACAATGAGCAGTTCTTC
CASSYQRDSYNEQFF
>TRBJ2-5|TRBD2|TRBV28|.
TGTGCCAGCAGTTTTTCCGGACTAGCGGGAGGGGAGGTGGAGACCCAGTACTTC
CASSFSGLAGGEVETQYF
>TRBJ2-3|TRBD2|TRBV11-2|.
TGTGCCAGCAGCTTGATCTTAGCGGGAGCAGCAGATACGCAGTATTTT
CASSLILAGAADTQYF
>TRBJ1-5|.|TRBV6-1|.
TGTGCCAGCAGTGAATTTGGGGGTGGCAATCAGCCCCAGCATTTT
CASSEFGGGNQPQHF
>TRBJ1-1|.|TRBV6-1|.
TGTGCCAGCAGTAGACGGGCCCAGGTTGAAGCTTTCTTT
CASSRRAQVEAFF
>TRBJ2-6|TRBD1|TRBV27|.
TGTGCCAGCACAGGACAGGGGAGGGCTGGGGCCAACGTCCTGACTTTC
CASTGQGRAGANVLTF
>TRBJ1-4|.|TRBV7-9|.
TGTGCCAGCAGCCAGAACAGGGCTAATGAAAAACTGTTTTTT
CASSQNRANEKLFF
>TRBJ2-7|TRBD2|TRBV7-6|few
TGTGCCAGCAGCTCCACTAGCGGGGGGGCCTACGAGCAGTACTTC
CASSSTSGGAYEQYF
>TRBJ1-4|.|TRBV19|.
TGTGCCAGTACTCCAGGAGAAAAACTGTTTTTT
CASTPGEKLFF
>TRBJ2-7|TRBD2|TRBV7-8|.
TGTGCCAGCAGCCCGCGGACGGGACTAGCGGGGCACGAGCAGTACTTC
CASSPRTGLAGHEQYF
>TRBJ2-5|TRBD1|TRBV27|.
TGTGCCAGCAGTTTCTGGGACAGGATCCAAGAGACCCAGTACTTC
CASSFWDRIQETQYF
>TRBJ2-5|TRBD1|TRBV7-9|.
TGTGCCAGCAGCCCCCGGGACAGGGGGCAGCAAGAGACCCAGTACTTC
CASSPRDRGQQETQYF
>TRBJ2-3|.|TRBV7-6|.
TGTGCCAGCAGCTTAGAAGTAGCGTCAGATACGCAGTATTTT
CASSLEVASDTQYF
>TRBJ2-7|.|TRBV27|.
TGTGCCAGCAGTTTTCGCCACGAGCAGTACTTC
CASSFRHEQYF
>TRBJ2-5|TRBD1|TRBV5-6|.
TGTGCCAGCAGCCGAGGGACAGGGGTGAAGGGGGAGACCCAGTACTTC
CASSRGTGVKGETQYF
>TRBJ2-1|.|TRBV19|.
TGTGCCAGTAGTATTCAGGGGCAGTCCTACAATGAGCAGTTCTTC
CASSIQGQSYNEQFF
>TRBJ1-5|.|TRBV28|once
TGTGCCAGCAGTGCCCCGGGGGGGCTGGAAAGCAATCAGCCCCAGCATTTT
CASSAPGGLESNQPQHF
>TRBJ1-1|.|TRBV29-1|.
TGCAGCGTTGAAGAACACCGGGAGGACACTGAAGCTTTCTTT
CSVEEHREDTEAFF
>TRBJ2-3|TRBD2|TRBV28|.
TGTGCCAGCAGCCGCTTCCCGGGACTAGCGGGAGGACAAGATACGCAGTATTTT
CASSRFPGLAGGQDTQYF
>TRBJ2-3|.|TRBV5-1|.
TGCGCCAGCAGCTTGGGTCTGGGCACAGATACGCAGTATTTT
CASSLGLGTDTQYF
>TRBJ2-3|.|TRBV15|.
TGTGCCACCAGCAGAGCGCTTGCGCCCGACACAGATACGCAGTATTTT
CATSRALAPDTDTQYF
>TRBJ2-7|TRBD1|TRBV19|.
TGTGCCAGTAGTATGGTGAGGACAGGGGACGACGAGCAGTACTTC
CASSMVRTGDDEQYF
>TRBJ2-7|.|TRBV5-1|once
TGCGCCAGCAGCTATATAACCGGGACGGTGAGTGGCGAGCAGTACTTC
CASSYITGTVSGEQYF
>TRBJ2-1|TRBD1|TRBV5-4|.
TGTGCCAGCAGCCCCGATCCGGACAGGGCTGATCTCGTCTTC
CASSPDPDRADLVF
>TRBJ1-1|.|TRBV18|.
TGTGCCAGCTCACCCGCTCAATCCCTAGTGAACACTGAAGCTTTCTTT
CASSPAQSLVNTEAFF
>TRBJ2-1|.|TRBV30|.
TGTGCCTGGAGTGTGTACAATGAGCAGTTCTTC
CAWSVYNEQFF
>TRBJ2-2|.|TRBV25-1|.
TGTGCCAGCAGTATACAGGGTAGGGTCACCGGGGAGCTGTTTTTT
CASSIQGRVTGELFF
>TRBJ1-3|.|TRBV18|.
TGTGCCAGCTCAGCCCAATCTGGAAACACCATATATTTT
CASSAQSGNTIYF
>TRBJ1-2|.|TRBV19|.
TGTGCCAGTAGTTTTTGGGTCTCCTATGGCTACACCTTC
CASSFWVSYGYTF
>TRBJ2-3|.|TRBV7-2|.
TGTGCCAGCAGCTTAGACGGGGGGCCAACAGATACGCAGTATTTT
CASSLDGGPTDTQYF